This record looks at one T cell receptor (beta chain) sequence and its context. No antigen is known for it. The source of the sample is a study of response to subunit inactivated influenza vaccine. General study results and limits: That few new T cells are recruited by each seasonal influenza vaccination was the authors' suggestion.

Each CDR3 protein gets one entry after TCRdb re-called the RT-PCR reads with MiXCR. The profile shows around 540,000 distinct CDR3 sequences, approximately 12% of them singletons. V lost 6 bases and J 2 bases, leaving 16 bases between the germline ends. There are 15 residues in the CDR3. The sequenced sample was PBMCs from blood, obtained on the day of vaccination. The chain employs TRBV12-3 or TRBV12-4 and TRBJ2-5, with D possibly TRBD1 on 5 matching bases. This clonotype was sampled from a man aged 50 to 59 who received an inactivated influenza vaccine. The CDR3 DNA is TGTGCCAGCAGCGCACAGGTATCCGGTCAAGAGACCCAGTACTTC. Its protein product is CASSAQVSGQETQYF.